A selection of T cell receptor beta chains follows, all from one sample in a study of blood T cell repertoires in COVID-19. The data were produced by immunoSEQ multiplex PCR, yet TCRdb's version contains in-frame clones alone and is incomplete. The repertoire holds under 200,000 clones, with around four fifths as singletons. Sequencing used peripheral blood. These receptors all stem from an older man with active or convalescent COVID-19. The CDR3 runs from the conserved cysteine through the conserved F or W. D genes are given only for firm matches. Clone size appears in some rows only: once, few, many, or a class for an expanded clone.

TRBV21-1	.	TRBJ2-7	13	.	TGTGCCAGCATCCCGGACAGGGTGTACGAGCAGTACTTC	CASIPDRVYEQYF
TRBV15	.	TRBJ2-2	15	.	TGTGCCACCAGCAGAGAACTACGTGGGACCGGGGAGCTGTTTTTT	CATSRELRGTGELFF
TRBV19	.	TRBJ2-3	13	.	TGTGCCAGTAGTATAGGACTGGCAGATACGCAGTATTTT	CASSIGLADTQYF
TRBV6-1	.	TRBJ1-6	13	.	TGTGCCAGCAGTGAACGGGAGAATTCACCCCTCCACTTT	CASSERENSPLHF
TRBV7-2	.	TRBJ1-5	15	.	TGTGCCAGCAGCTTATTCTCAGGGTCCAATCAGCCCCAGCATTTT	CASSLFSGSNQPQHF
TRBV7-9	.	TRBJ2-3	15	TRBD2	TGTGCCAGCAGCCTCGGCGGGGGTAACACAGATACGCAGTATTTT	CASSLGGGNTDTQYF
TRBV6-5	.	TRBJ1-6	15	TRBD1	TGTGCCAGCGGACCTGGCAGGGGGAACAATTCACCCCTCCACTTT	CASGPGRGNNSPLHF
TRBV13	.	TRBJ1-1	16	.	TGTGCCAGCAGCCCCGTCGGGATCTTAATGAACACTGAAGCTTTCTTT	CASSPVGILMNTEAFF
TRBV5-6	.	TRBJ1-2	16	TRBD1	TGTGCCAGCAGTTTAGGGCAGGGGGCAAATGGAAATGGCTACACCTTC	CASSLGQGANGNGYTF
TRBV19	.	TRBJ1-4	16	.	TGTGCCAGTAGCCCAACCGTAGGAGTAGTTAATGAAAAACTGTTTTTT	CASSPTVGVVNEKLFF
TRBV27	.	TRBJ2-1	14	.	TGTGCCAGCAGTTTTGCAGGGGCCTACAATGAGCAGTTCTTC	CASSFAGAYNEQFF
TRBV4-3	.	TRBJ1-6	15	.	TGCGCCAGCAGCCAAGATTTACAGACCCATTCACCCCTCCACTTT	CASSQDLQTHSPLHF
TRBV20-1	.	TRBJ1-4	14	.	TGCAGTGCTAGTCGACGGGATGGTAATGAAAAACTGTTTTTT	CSASRRDGNEKLFF
TRBV6-5	.	TRBJ2-7	13	.	TGTGCCAGCAGTTACCTCATGGGCGACGAGCAGTACTTC	CASSYLMGDEQYF
TRBV19	.	TRBJ2-3	12	.	TGTGCCAGTAGTACCTCCGGGGATACGCAGTATTTT	CASSTSGDTQYF
TRBV30	.	TRBJ1-1	14	.	TGTGCCTGGAGTGTAACGGTCATGAACACTGAAGCTTTCTTT	CAWSVTVMNTEAFF
TRBV5-5	.	TRBJ2-7	13	.	TGTGCCAGCAGCTTGAACTCTGGTTCCCAGCAGTACTTC	CASSLNSGSQQYF
TRBV7-9	.	TRBJ2-7	12	TRBD1	TGTGCCAGCAGTGGGACAGGCTACGAGCAGTACTTC	CASSGTGYEQYF
TRBV30	.	TRBJ1-2	14	TRBD1	TGTGCCTGGAGTCCCCCTGGGACAGGGGATGGCTACACCTTC	CAWSPPGTGDGYTF
TRBV6-1	.	TRBJ2-7	15	.	TGTGCCAGCAGTGAGGACAGAGTAAGCTCCTACGAGCAGTACTTC	CASSEDRVSSYEQYF
TRBV12-5	.	TRBJ1-2	15	TRBD1	TGTGCTAGTGGTTCCTACAGAACAGGGGTCGATGGCTACACCTTC	CASGSYRTGVDGYTF
TRBV11-1	once	TRBJ2-3	15	.	TGTGCCAGCAGCTTAATTCGGGGGGCGACAGATACGCAGTATTTT	CASSLIRGATDTQYF
TRBV30	.	TRBJ2-3	15	TRBD2	TGTGCCTGGAGTTGGCTAGCGGGAGCGATAGATACGCAGTATTTT	CAWSWLAGAIDTQYF
TRBV5-4	.	TRBJ1-2	16	.	TGTGCCAGCAGCTTCCCCCCATCAGGATCTAACTATGGCTACACCTTC	CASSFPPSGSNYGYTF
TRBV5-5	.	TRBJ2-5	12	.	TGTGCCAGCACAGGGTTCGGAGAGACCCAGTACTTC	CASTGFGETQYF
TRBV2	.	TRBJ2-1	14	TRBD2	TGTGCCAGCAGTTTGACTAGCGGGTACAATGAGCAGTTCTTC	CASSLTSGYNEQFF
TRBV25-1	few	TRBJ2-3	14	TRBD1	TGTGCCAGCGGGAACAGGGGGCGCCCAGATACGCAGTATTTT	CASGNRGRPDTQYF
TRBV14	.	TRBJ1-2	16	.	TGTGCCAGCAGCCAAAAAATCCGAGGGGGGGCGCGGGGCTACACCTTC	CASSQKIRGGARGYTF
TRBV7-9	.	TRBJ2-3	13	.	TGTGCCAGCAGCTTCCATAGCACAGATACGCAGTATTTT	CASSFHSTDTQYF
TRBV30	few	TRBJ2-7	15	TRBD1	TGTGCCTGGAGCAAACCCGGGACAGGGTCCGGCGAGCAGTACTTC	CAWSKPGTGSGEQYF
TRBV29-1	few	TRBJ2-2	14	TRBD2	TGCAGCGCCGAGCGGGGGGCGGGCACCGGGGAGCTGTTTTTT	CSAERGAGTGELFF
TRBV6-2/TRBV6-3	.	TRBJ2-7	13	.	TGTGCCAGCAGCCCGGACAGAGCTTACGAGCAGTACTTC	CASSPDRAYEQYF
TRBV9	few	TRBJ1-2	17	TRBD1	TGTGCCAGCAGTGCGTCCATTGAGGGGGCAGGCCAGTGGGGCTACACCTTC	CASSASIEGAGQWGYTF
TRBV9	.	TRBJ2-7	19	TRBD2	TGTGCCAGCAGCGTAGTAGGTGTGGGGGCCAGCGGGAGGAAGGACGAGCAGTACTTC	CASSVVGVGASGRKDEQYF
TRBV7-3	.	TRBJ2-7	13	.	TGTGCCAGCAGTTTCCTCTCGGGGTCCGAGCAGTACTTC	CASSFLSGSEQYF
TRBV5-1	.	TRBJ2-3	16	TRBD2	TGCGCCAGCAGCCCAGGGACTAGCGATAGCACAGATACGCAGTATTTT	CASSPGTSDSTDTQYF
TRBV19	.	TRBJ1-5	18	TRBD1	TGTGCCAGTTTGGGCGGGACAGGGGCTCTTGTAGGCAATCAGCCCCAGCATTTT	CASLGGTGALVGNQPQHF
TRBV9	.	TRBJ1-2	15	.	TGTGCCAGCAGCGTAGGGGGGCATTACGACTATGGCTACACCTTC	CASSVGGHYDYGYTF
TRBV11-2	few	TRBJ1-2	14	.	TGTGCCAGCAGCCTTAGGGGAAGTCCGGAAGGCTACACCTTC	CASSLRGSPEGYTF
TRBV15	.	TRBJ2-7	14	.	TGTGCCACCAGCAGAGACAGGGAACTTGAAGAGCAGTACTTC	CATSRDRELEEQYF
TRBV7-9	many	TRBJ1-1	14	.	TGTGCCAGCAGCTTAAGCCAGGGGAACACTGAAGCTTTCTTT	CASSLSQGNTEAFF
TRBV4-2	.	TRBJ2-2	15	.	TGTGCCAGCAGCCAAGTATCCAGGATCACCGGGGAGCTGTTTTTT	CASSQVSRITGELFF
TRBV6-6	.	TRBJ1-3	19	TRBD1	TGTGCCAGCAGCTCCACCGCCCCGCTTGAGGGGGCGACAGGAAACACCATATATTTT	CASSSTAPLEGATGNTIYF